The T cell receptor (beta chain) described here comes from a study of T cell repertoires in cytomegalovirus infection. Using its own MiXCR run on the reads, TCRdb lists one record per CDR3 protein. The profile shows about 320,000 distinct CDR3 sequences, 9% to 9.5% of them singletons. Germline-derived CDR1 and CDR2 are LNHDA and SQIVND (reference sequence). Trimming removed 5 bases from V and 5 bases from J; junction bases left unmatched: 9. The CDR3 is made up of 15 amino acids. This clonotype was detected only a few times. Source material: PBMCs. The chain is built from TRBV19 and TRBJ2-7, with 10 positions matching TRBD1. The sequence came from a human donor in good health (CMV status not recorded). Some clones in this sample may be carry-over from other donors' samples. CDR3: CASSSTGTGEHEQYF. Written as DNA, the CDR3 is TGTGCCAGTAGTTCAACCGGGACAGGGGAACACGAGCAGTACTTC. The full variable domain, its missing parts supplied by reference TRBV19 and TRBJ2-7, is DGGITQSPKYLFRKEGQNVTLSCEQNLNHDAMYWYRQDPGQGLRLIYYSQIVNDFQKGDIAEGYSVSREKKESFPLTVTSAQKNPTAFYLCASSSTGTGEHEQYFGPGTRLTVT.